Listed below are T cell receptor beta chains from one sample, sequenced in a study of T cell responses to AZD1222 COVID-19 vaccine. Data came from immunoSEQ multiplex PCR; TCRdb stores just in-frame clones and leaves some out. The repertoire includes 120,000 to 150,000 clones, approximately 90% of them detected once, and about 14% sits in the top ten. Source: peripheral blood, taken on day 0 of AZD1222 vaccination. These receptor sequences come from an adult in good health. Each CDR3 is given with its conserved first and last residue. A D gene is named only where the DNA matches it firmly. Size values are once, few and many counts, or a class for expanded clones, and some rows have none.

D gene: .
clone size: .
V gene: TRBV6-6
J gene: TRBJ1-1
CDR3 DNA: TGTGCCAGCCTGACGGGTGACAGGAACACTGAAGCTTTCTTT
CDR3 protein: CASLTGDRNTEAFF

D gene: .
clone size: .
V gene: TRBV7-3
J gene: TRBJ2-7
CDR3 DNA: TGTGCCAGCAGCTCACCTTTAAGGGGTGGCGGGTTCGACTACGAGCAGTACTTC
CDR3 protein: CASSSPLRGGGFDYEQYF

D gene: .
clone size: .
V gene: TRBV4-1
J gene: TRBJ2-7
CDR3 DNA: TGCGCCAGCAGCCAAAGCAGGGTTGTCTACGAGCAGTACTTC
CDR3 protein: CASSQSRVVYEQYF

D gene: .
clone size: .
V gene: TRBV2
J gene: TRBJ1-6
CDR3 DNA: TGTGCCAGCAGCGGACAGTATAATTCACCCCTCCACTTT
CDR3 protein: CASSGQYNSPLHF

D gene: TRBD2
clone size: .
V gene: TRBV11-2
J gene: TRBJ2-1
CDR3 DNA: TGTGCCAGCAGCCCATACCCCCTGCCCACTAGCGACAACAATGAGCAGTTCTTC
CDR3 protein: CASSPYPLPTSDNNEQFF

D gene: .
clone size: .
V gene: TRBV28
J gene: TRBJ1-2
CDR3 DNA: TGTGCCAGCAGTTCGCTCGGTAGCTCCCGCGGGGGCTATGGCTACACCTTC
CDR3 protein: CASSSLGSSRGGYGYTF

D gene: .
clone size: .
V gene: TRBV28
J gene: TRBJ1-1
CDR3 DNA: TGTGCCAGCAGCAGGGGCGAGACCACTGAAGCTTTCTTT
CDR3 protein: CASSRGETTEAFF

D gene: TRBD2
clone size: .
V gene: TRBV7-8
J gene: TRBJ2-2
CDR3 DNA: TGTGCCAGCAGCTTATCTAGCGGGGGTCCGGGGGAGCTGTTTTTT
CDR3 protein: CASSLSSGGPGELFF

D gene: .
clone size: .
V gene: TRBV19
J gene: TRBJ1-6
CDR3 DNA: TGTGCCAGTAGTCCTCCCCCGGGACAAAATTCACCCCTCCACTTT
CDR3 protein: CASSPPPGQNSPLHF

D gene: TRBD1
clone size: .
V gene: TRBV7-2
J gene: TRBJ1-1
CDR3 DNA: TGTGCCAGCAGATATACAGGGGCGGGGCCTGAAGCTTTCTTT
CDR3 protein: CASRYTGAGPEAFF

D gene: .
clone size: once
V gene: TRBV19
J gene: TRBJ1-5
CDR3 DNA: TGTGCCAGTAGTGGGGGTCTGAGGAATCAGCCCCAGCATTTT
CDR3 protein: CASSGGLRNQPQHF

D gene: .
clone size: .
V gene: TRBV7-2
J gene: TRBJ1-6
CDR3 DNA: TGTGCCAGCAGTTTTATCGGGTCAAATTCACCCCTCCACTTT
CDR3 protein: CASSFIGSNSPLHF

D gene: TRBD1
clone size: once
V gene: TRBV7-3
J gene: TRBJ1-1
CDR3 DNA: TGTGCCAGCAGCAAAGGGACAGCGAACACTGAAGCTTTCTTT
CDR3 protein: CASSKGTANTEAFF

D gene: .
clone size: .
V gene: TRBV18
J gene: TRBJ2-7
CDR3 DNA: TGTGCCAGCTCACTGGCGGGGTGGGAGGAGCAGTACTTC
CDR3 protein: CASSLAGWEEQYF

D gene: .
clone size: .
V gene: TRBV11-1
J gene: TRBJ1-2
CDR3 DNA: TGTGCCAGCAGCTTAGCAGGAGTCTATGGCTACACCTTC
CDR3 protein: CASSLAGVYGYTF

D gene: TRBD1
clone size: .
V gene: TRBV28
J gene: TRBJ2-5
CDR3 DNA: TGTGCCAGCGTACAGGGGAATCAAGAGACCCAGTACTTC
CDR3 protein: CASVQGNQETQYF

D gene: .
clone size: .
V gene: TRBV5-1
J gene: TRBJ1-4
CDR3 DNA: TGCGCCAGCAGCTTTGGGAACCCAGTGTCAACTAATGAAAAACTGTTTTTT
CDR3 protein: CASSFGNPVSTNEKLFF

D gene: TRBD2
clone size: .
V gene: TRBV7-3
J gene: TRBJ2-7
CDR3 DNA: TGTGCCAGCAGCCCGGCTAGCGGGGGGGCCTACGAGCAGTACTTC
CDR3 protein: CASSPASGGAYEQYF

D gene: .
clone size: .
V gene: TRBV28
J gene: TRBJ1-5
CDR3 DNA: TGTGCCAGCAGTTTATTTGGCAGGGAACAGCCCCAGCATTTT
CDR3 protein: CASSLFGREQPQHF

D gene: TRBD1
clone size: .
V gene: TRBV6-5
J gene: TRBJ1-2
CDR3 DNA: TGTGCCACACAGGGACAGGGTGACGGCTACACCTTC
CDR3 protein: CATQGQGDGYTF

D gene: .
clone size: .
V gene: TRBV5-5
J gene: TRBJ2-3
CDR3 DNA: TGTGCCAGCAGCACTCGACAGATGGGTGGAACAGATACGCAGTATTTT
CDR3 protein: CASSTRQMGGTDTQYF

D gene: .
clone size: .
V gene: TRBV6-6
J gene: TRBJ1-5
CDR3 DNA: TGTGCCAGCAGGCGACACACGGATAAGCCCCAGCATTTT
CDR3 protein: CASRRHTDKPQHF

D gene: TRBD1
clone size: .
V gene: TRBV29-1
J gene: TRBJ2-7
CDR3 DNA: TGCAGCGTGGCGGGACAGGTCCCAACCCAGTCTAACGAGCAGTACTTC
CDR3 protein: CSVAGQVPTQSNEQYF

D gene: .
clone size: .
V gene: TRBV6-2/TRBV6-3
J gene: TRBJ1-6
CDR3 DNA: TGTGCCAGCAGTTACGGCCCGAGGTCACCCCTCCACTTT
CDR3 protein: CASSYGPRSPLHF

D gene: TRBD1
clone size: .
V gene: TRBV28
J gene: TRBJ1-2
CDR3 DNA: TGTGCCAGCAGTTTTGGGGATCGGACAGGGAGGGTCTACACCTTC
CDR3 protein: CASSFGDRTGRVYTF

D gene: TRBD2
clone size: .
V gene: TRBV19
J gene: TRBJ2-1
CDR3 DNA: TGTGCCAGCAAAATTCAGCGGGGAAGCAATGAGCAGTTCTTC
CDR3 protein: CASKIQRGSNEQFF